This TCR beta chain was sequenced during a study of cytomegalovirus exposure and HLA in healthy donors. Study-wide points: A later analysis appeared to link common viral pathogens to several of the most significant clusters. As was reported, the classifier diagnosed cytomegalovirus status with high specificity and sensitivity.

CDR1 is SGHTA and CDR2 is FQGNSA in the germline V gene. Trimming left V 5 bases short and J 1 base short, with 11 bases between. This CDR3 is built from 14 residues. Points on this clone: Its cognate antigen is unknown.

Both 60 Vbeta primers and 13 Jbeta primers went into the PCR. Under the authors' procedure: Unique TCR beta chains numbered around 80 million in a later analysis, with roughly 9.9 million shared. Generated by immunoSEQ multiplex PCR, the TCRdb table keeps only in-frame clones and is missing some. V, J and clone size are those of that table, while D and trimming were read from the DNA. The sample lists 140,000 to 150,000 clones, about 8.9% occurring once. This TCR came from a man over 45 in good health and CMV-seronegative. The source material was PBMCs. The genes are TRBV7-2 and TRBJ1-1, with D maybe TRBD1 (6 bases). DNA for the CDR3: TGTGCCAGCAGCCGACAGGCCGCGAACACTGAAGCTTTCTTT. It translates to CASSRQAANTEAFF.